This T cell receptor beta chain comes out of a study of blood T cell repertoires in COVID-19 (dated by TCRdb to the early 2020s). About the investigation overall: Samples from collaborators originated in the United States, Italy and Spain and spanned both the acute and convalescent phases of COVID-19. The samples were drawn from two sources: the first 160 participants of the ongoing ImmuneRACE study, and fewer than 1,500 subjects contributed by 6 global collaborators. The prospective study material was composed of cDNA or gDNA derived from T cells, B-cell-depleted T cells, or PBMCs. Where available, HLA class I and class II types were obtained from metadata supplied by the sample provider rather than from assay-based typing. The repertoires were released in a freely available public database meant as a resource for research on the immune response to SARS-CoV-2. A de-identified subject ID, COVID-19 status, age in years and sex were almost always included in the sample metadata. The dataset comprised deeply sampled blood TCRbeta repertoires from subjects exposed to, actively infected with, or recovered from COVID-19. Summary of the overall study and its limitations: The amount of clinical and demographic metadata varied by source and participant and was provided uncurated.

The immunoSEQ Assay, a bias-controlled multiplex PCR, was used to amplify TCRbeta CDR3 regions from genomic DNA. The source study handled its data this way. Within the assay, amplification of reference gene primers was used to estimate how many nucleated cells each sample contained. To quantify the absolute abundance of each unique TCRbeta CDR3 rearrangement, sequence reads were collapsed and filtered. Productive Simpson clonality was computed per sample as the square root of Simpson's diversity index over productive rearrangements. In TCRdb, the immuneACCESS table is reduced to in-frame sequences with V and J assigned. These tables do not hold every clone; where another copy was compared, an unresolved V gene accounts for under half, and the others remain unexplained. V, J and clone size reflect that table, while D and trimming were determined from the DNA. The sample table holds roughly 60,000 clones, of which roughly 82% were seen once. The leading ten clones occupy about 6% of the sample.

Whole blood was collected in K2EDTA tubes by collaborating institutions according to the institutions' own protocols. For TCRbeta analysis, collaborators shipped samples in one of three forms: frozen whole blood, isolated PBMCs, or DNA extracted from either of those sample types. The CDR3, cysteine through phenylalanine, is 16 amino acids long. The read is trimmed to its CDR3 DNA, 48 bases read in frame from base 1. The germline ends are 23 bases apart after V is trimmed by 0 bases and J by 11 bases. The germline V gene specifies SGDLS as CDR1 and YYNGEE as CDR2. Of note for this clone: Which antigen it targets is not known. It has no much larger one-base neighbor in the sample; base qualities were not kept.

Sequencing was performed on peripheral blood. The sequence derives from a woman in her sixties with acute or convalescent COVID-19. The rearranged chain carries TRBV9 and TRBJ1-2, with the D gene not clear enough to name. The sequenced DNA: TGTGCCAGCAGCGTAGGGGTGGGCGACCTCCCCACGGAATACACCTTC. Translated, it gives CASSVGVGDLPTEYTF. Full variable domain (CDR3 extended with the reference TRBV9 and TRBJ1-2 proteins): DSGVTQTPKHLITATGQRVTLRCSPRSGDLSVYWYQQSLDQGLQFLIQYYNGEERAKGNILERFSAQQFPDLHSELNLSSLELGDSALYFCASSVGVGDLPTEYTFGSGTRLTVV.